This TCR beta chain was sequenced during a study of CD8+CD57+ T cells in acquired aplastic anemia. At the level of the study: Mean DNA quantity obtained from sorted CD4+ and CD8+ cells was around 3.2 ug. Healthy donor sequencing depth: about 10 million CD4+, approximately 11 million CD8+ reads.

This clonotype was seen repeatedly, ten times or more. Its specificity is not known. Study-wide points: Overlap between patients and controls comprised 25 to 30 CD8+ CDR3 sequences. A significant difference in CD8+ Simpson's diversity between patients and controls was not found.

Trimming left V 4 bases short and J 6 bases short, with 13 bases between. CDR3 length: 14 amino acids. The germline gives CDR1 LNHNV, CDR2 YYDKDF (reference sequence). Genomic DNA acted as the template from which TCR beta VDJ combination and CDR3 sequence profiling were carried out. TCRdb passed the reads through MiXCR, listing each CDR3 protein once. The sample records roughly 190,000 distinct CDR3 sequences, approximately 49% being singletons. The sequence was collected from a human donor in good health, serving as a control. The sample consisted of sorted CD4+, CD8+, or CD8+CD57+ T cells (not recorded which) from PBMCs. The rearrangement joins TRBV15 to TRBJ2-1; D is perhaps TRBD1 (5 bases). The CDR3 region has the DNA TGTGCCACCAGCATACGGCAGGGCAGCAATGAGCAGTTCTTC. Translation gives CATSIRQGSNEQFF.